This T cell receptor beta chain was identified in a study of response to subunit inactivated influenza vaccine. Findings and limits, study-wide: It was the authors' suggestion that each seasonal influenza vaccination recruits few new T cells.

Note on this clonotype: Its antigen is undetermined.

TCRdb ran MiXCR on the RT-PCR reads and lists one entry per CDR3 protein. The profile shows about 520,000 distinct CDR3 sequences, less than 30% of them singletons. This CDR3 is built from 13 residues. The trim removed 6 bases at V and 10 bases at J, leaving 12 bases unmatched. This chain connects TRBV12-3 or TRBV12-4 to TRBJ2-7; 7 nucleotides agree with TRBD1. The sequencing used CD4+ T cells sorted from PBMCs, collected roughly 5 days after vaccination. The TCR comes from a man aged 50 to 60 who received an inactivated influenza vaccine. CDR3 bases: TGTGCCAGCAGGACCGGGACAGAAATCTTTCAGTACTTC. Translating gives CASRTGTEIFQYF.